The 8 T cell receptor beta chains listed next were all sequenced from one sample in a study of blood T cell repertoires in COVID-19. The method was immunoSEQ multiplex PCR; TCRdb's version includes in-frame clones alone and lacks a portion of them. This sample has about 140,000 clones, with over 75% found just once. The specimen sequenced was peripheral blood. These receptors came from a man aged 50-60 years with acute or convalescent COVID-19.

The chain is built from TRBV29-1 and TRBJ1-1; TRBD1 aligns across 10 bases. The CDR3 runs to 14 residues. The V gene end was trimmed by 7 bases and the J gene end by 2 bases; junction bases not matched to a gene: 7. Germline V lookup: CDR1 SQVTM, CDR2 ANQGSEA. CDR3 sequence: CSAGQGEPNTEAFF. The CDR3 DNA reads TGCAGCGCCGGACAGGGGGAACCTAACACTGAAGCTTTCTTT.

The V gene is TRBV6-5, the J gene TRBJ2-1; 9 bases agree with TRBD2. Trimming cost V 2 bases and J 7 bases; bases outside gene matches: 3. Germline V gives CDR1 MNHEY, CDR2 SVGAGI. CDR3 size: 14 residues. The CDR3 region is CASSYAGGNNEQFF. The CDR3 bases are TGTGCCAGCAGTTACGCGGGAGGGAATAATGAGCAGTTCTTC.

The V and J genes are TRBV25-1 and TRBJ1-4; perhaps TRBD1 as D (5 bases). Looked up from germline, CDR1 is MGHDK and CDR2 is SYGVNS. The V end lost 4 bases, the J end lost 5 bases, and 14 bases lay between the germline ends. The CDR3 has 15 amino acids. The CDR3 spells CASSGTPTLNEKLFF. The CDR3 DNA reads as TGTGCCAGCAGTGGGACACCGACCCTCAATGAAAAACTGTTTTTT.

This clone showed up just once. The chain has TRBV24-1 and TRBJ1-1; D gene uncertain. From germline, CDR1 is KGHDR and CDR2 SFDVKD. V was shortened by 1 base and J by 0 bases, with 8 bases between the two germline ends. The CDR3 extends over 15 amino acids. This CDR3 reads CATSDFGRLNTEAFF. The CDR3 region has the DNA TGTGCCACCAGTGATTTCGGGAGGCTGAACACTGAAGCTTTCTTT.

The chain couples TRBV5-1 to TRBJ1-6; 8 bases map to TRBD1. Losses at the gene ends were 4 bases for V and 10 bases for J; bases not matched to a gene: 10. Germline CDR1 reads SGHRS; CDR2 reads YFSETQ. CDR3 length: 15 residues. The CDR3, as DNA: TGCGCCAGCAGCCTAAGGACAGGGACTGAATCACCCCTCCACTTT. Its translation is CASSLRTGTESPLHF. The full variable domain, completed using reference TRBV5-1 and TRBJ1-6, is KAGVTQTPRYLIKTRGQQVTLSCSPISGHRSVSWYQQTPGQGLQFLFEYFSETQRNKGNFPGRFSGRQFSNSRSEMNVSTLELGDSALYLCASSLRTGTESPLHFGNGTRLTVT.

The chain carries TRBV20-1 and TRBJ2-1; D ambiguous. V was trimmed by 3 bases and J by 8 bases, leaving 14 bases between them. The CDR3 has 13 residues. Per the germline V gene, CDR1 is DFQATT and CDR2 is SNEGSKA (reference sequence). The CDR3 coding sequence is TGCAGTGCTAGTCGGCGGATTGACGATGAGCAGTTCTTC. Translated: CSASRRIDDEQFF.

The chain is built from TRBV6-5 and TRBJ1-5; 9 bases fit TRBD1. Germline trimming cut 7 bases from V and 5 bases from J; bases unmatched to any gene: 9. CDR1 and CDR2 (germline): MNHEY, SVGAGI. The CDR3 length is 15 residues. The CDR3 coding sequence is TGTGCCAGCAACTTACAGGGGGCATCGGATCAGCCCCAGCATTTT. Its protein is CASNLQGASDQPQHF.

The genes are TRBV18 and TRBJ1-1; the D gene is possibly TRBD1 (5 bases). Trimming pared 3 bases from V and 1 base from J, leaving 6 bases between. This CDR3 has 13 residues. From germline, CDR1 is KGHSH and CDR2 LQKENI. CDR3 bases: TGTGCCAGCTCACCTCAGGGGAACACTGAAGCTTTCTTT. This encodes CASSPQGNTEAFF.